The next 19 T cell receptor beta chains were all read from a single sample in a study of patients and donors after allogeneic stem cell transplantation. TCRdb reprocessed the RT-PCR reads via MiXCR and lists one record per CDR3 protein. Of 150,000 to 200,000 distinct CDR3 sequences listed, 30% are singletons. The sequenced material came from blood, either unsorted or a sorted T cell fraction (not recorded which). The receptors here all came from a human donor who was either an allogeneic HSCT recipient or a stem cell or donor lymphocyte infusion donor (not recorded which). It is not recorded whose cells these are; they may come from a transplant donor.

This clonotype has only a few counts. Here the CDR3 DNA reads TGTGCCACCAGTGATTTGCACGTAGCAGATACGCAGTATTTT. Protein product: CATSDLHVADTQYF. The rearrangement uses TRBV24-1 and TRBJ2-3; D not resolved. Germline loops: CDR1 KGHDR, CDR2 SFDVKD. This CDR3 has 14 amino acids. Deletions cut 0 bases from V and 4 bases from J, with 7 bases between.

The chain employs TRBV12-3 or TRBV12-4 and TRBJ2-1; TRBD2 matches at 10 bases. The length of the CDR3 is 15 residues. V trimming: 2 bases; J trimming: 5 bases; junction bases outside the gene matches: 3. CDR3 sequence reads: CASSLRTSGDNEQFF. CDR3 sequence (DNA): TGTGCCAGCAGTTTAAGAACTAGCGGGGACAATGAGCAGTTCTTC.

This clonotype has just a few counts. The chain combines TRBV15 with TRBJ1-2; D is undetermined. Germline-derived CDR1 and CDR2 are LNHNV and YYDKDF (reference sequence). This CDR3 comprises 13 residues. V was shortened by 0 bases and J by 5 bases, with 7 bases between the two germline ends. This CDR3 is CATSRDKGYGYTF. The CDR3 coding sequence is TGTGCCACCAGCAGAGATAAGGGTTATGGCTACACCTTC.

The chain combines TRBV5-4 with TRBJ2-5, with TRBD2 matching over 10 bases. J was trimmed by 1 base and V by 3 bases; bases with no gene match: 3. The CDR3 runs 15 residues. Germline lookup yields CDR1 SGHNT and CDR2 YYREEE (reference sequence). CDR3 loop: CASSYRLAGQETQYF. CDR3 nucleotides: TGTGCCAGCAGCTATAGACTAGCGGGCCAAGAGACCCAGTACTTC.

V is TRBV6-5 and J is TRBJ2-1; 14 nucleotides line up with TRBD2. The CDR3 contains 17 residues. The V gene's germline CDR1 is MNHEY and CDR2 SVGAGI. V lost 2 bases to trimming and J lost 5 bases; unmatched junction nucleotides: 5. The CDR3: CASSYLRLAGGNNEQFF. DNA for the CDR3: TGTGCCAGCAGTTACCTCCGACTAGCGGGAGGGAACAATGAGCAGTTCTTC.

This clonotype was seen repeatedly, ten times or more. The chain couples TRBV5-1 to TRBJ1-2; D possibly corresponds to TRBD1 (6 bases). CDR1 and CDR2 from the germline V gene are SGHRS and YFSETQ. V was shortened by 0 bases and J by 6 bases, with 18 bases between the two germline ends. CDR3 length: 16 amino acids. The CDR3 DNA reads TGCGCCAGCAGCTTGGATACGATTTCAGGGGCTAATGGCTACACCTTC. It translates to CASSLDTISGANGYTF.

This clonotype has more than one count but fewer than ten. The V and J genes are TRBV6-5 and TRBJ1-4; perhaps TRBD1 as D (5 bases). The germline gives CDR1 MNHEY, CDR2 SVGAGI. Trimming shortened V by 3 bases and J by 8 bases, and 16 bases separated the two germline ends. This CDR3 comprises 15 residues. DNA for the CDR3: TGTGCCAGCAGTTATAGGCCCGGGGGAGGGGAAAAACTGTTTTTT. Translation: CASSYRPGGGEKLFF.

The chain links TRBV6-5 to TRBJ2-3; the match to TRBD2 covers 13 bases. Germline V gives CDR1 MNHEY, CDR2 SVGAGI. The length of the CDR3 is 16 residues. With 6 bases clipped from V and 2 bases from J, the junction kept 5 bases outside the gene matches. The CDR3 bases are TGTGCCAGCAGCCACGGACTAGCGGGAGTCACAGATACGCAGTATTTT. Its protein product is CASSHGLAGVTDTQYF.

This clonotype has only a few counts. V gene TRBV20-1 combines with J gene TRBJ2-2, with D possibly being TRBD2 (6 bases). CDR3 length equals 13 residues. Trimming left V 2 bases short and J 5 bases short, with 9 bases between. CDR1 is DFQATT, CDR2 SNEGSKA, per germline (reference sequence). In DNA, the CDR3 is TGCAGTGCTAGACGCGGGAATACCGGGGAGCTGTTTTTT. Translated, it gives CSARRGNTGELFF.

This clonotype showed up just a few times. This sequence joins TRBV20-1 and TRBJ2-7, with TRBD2 matching 7 bases. This CDR3 is built from 14 residues. CDR1 is DFQATT and CDR2 is SNEGSKA in the germline V gene (reference sequence). V shed 3 bases, J shed 1 base, and the junction held 6 bases outside the gene matches. DNA of the CDR3: TGCAGTGCTAGGGGGATAGCGGGTTCCTACGAGCAGTACTTC. It is translated as CSARGIAGSYEQYF.

The J gene is TRBJ2-7, the V gene TRBV14; 12 bases are shared with TRBD2. The trim removed 4 bases at V and 4 bases at J, leaving 5 bases unmatched. This CDR3 contains 15 residues. Germline-derived CDR1 and CDR2 are SGHDN and FVKESK. CDR3 DNA sequence: TGTGCCAGCAGCCTAGGACTAGCGGGACCTTACGAGCAGTACTTC. It codes for CASSLGLAGPYEQYF.

This clonotype was counted only a few times. The CDR3 DNA reads as TGCAGTGCTTCGAGGGGACAGAGTAACACTGAAGCTTTCTTT. It is translated as CSASRGQSNTEAFF. The genes are TRBV20-1 and TRBJ1-1; 7 positions agree with TRBD1. The germline gives CDR1 DFQATT, CDR2 SNEGSKA (reference sequence). V gave up 5 bases and J gave up 2 bases; unmatched junction bases: 8. This CDR3 comprises 14 residues.

This clonotype has just a few counts. The chain is built from TRBV3-1 and TRBJ2-7; D is unresolved. Germline values: CDR1 LGHDT, CDR2 YNNKEL (reference sequence). Trimming took off 8 bases at V and 2 bases at J, with 10 bases between the two ends. There are 12 residues in the CDR3. Written as DNA, the CDR3 is TGTGCCAGCCGAGGCGGTACCTACGAGCAGTACTTC. Translated: CASRGGTYEQYF.

The genes are TRBV4-1 and TRBJ2-7, with 11 nucleotides matching TRBD1. The germline gives CDR1 MGHRA, CDR2 YSYEKL. The CDR3 totals 15 residues. Trimming at V came to 4 bases and at J to 3 bases, leaving 5 bases not matched to a gene. This CDR3 is CASSLPGQGDYEQYF. CDR3 in DNA: TGCGCCAGCAGCCTCCCGGGACAGGGGGACTACGAGCAGTACTTC.

This clonotype was detected only a few times. The V call is TRBV24-1, the J call TRBJ2-3; the D gene is possibly TRBD1 (5 bases). V was trimmed by 2 bases and J by 4 bases, leaving 15 bases between them. The CDR3 has 16 residues. Germline CDR1 reads KGHDR; CDR2 reads SFDVKD. CDR3 DNA: TGTGCCACCAGTGATTGGGTCCAGGGCCGGGCAGATACGCAGTATTTT. It specifies CATSDWVQGRADTQYF.

This clonotype was detected a few times. The chain recombines TRBV6-5 with TRBJ1-3, with D hard to call. Germline V gives CDR1 MNHEY, CDR2 SVGAGI. Trimming removed 9 bases at V and 0 bases at J, with 9 bases between. This CDR3 spans 13 amino acids. The CDR3 sequence: CASGWSSGNTIYF. The CDR3, as DNA: TGTGCCAGTGGATGGTCCTCTGGAAACACCATATATTTT.

The chain couples TRBV20-1 to TRBJ1-2; 7 bases line up with TRBD1. This CDR3 comprises 13 residues. CDR1 and CDR2 (germline): DFQATT, SNEGSKA (reference sequence). Trimming took 5 bases from V and 3 from J; bases not matched to a gene: 6. The CDR3 here is CSAGTADDYGYTF. The CDR3 DNA reads TGCAGTGCTGGGACAGCAGACGACTATGGCTACACCTTC.

This chain connects TRBV12-3 or TRBV12-4 to TRBJ2-3, with unresolved D. CDR3 length: 11 residues. Between the trimmed V and J ends, which lost 1 base and 10 bases, there was a span of 6 bases. This CDR3 is CASSLELAQYF. DNA for the CDR3: TGTGCCAGCAGTTTAGAGCTCGCGCAGTATTTT.

The CDR3 loop reads CASSASGRDAEQFF. The CDR3, as DNA: TGTGCCAGCAGCGCTAGCGGGAGAGACGCTGAGCAGTTCTTC. The chain joins TRBV7-9 to TRBJ2-1, with TRBD2 identical over 10 bases. There are 14 residues in the CDR3. CDR1 and CDR2 from the germline V gene are SEHNR and FQNEAQ (reference sequence). Trimming removed 5 bases from V and 9 bases from J; junction bases left unmatched: 7.